These 24 T cell receptor beta chains came from one sample sequenced in a study of blood T cells in healthy people across ages. The use of a sample-barcoded 5' primer and a J-beta primer mix characterized a second PCR of roughly 6 to 12 cycles. TCRdb reprocessed the 5' RACE reads via MiXCR and lists one record per CDR3 protein. This table has roughly 1.9 million distinct CDR3 sequences, 39% appearing once. Sample: blood. The receptor set was obtained from a human donor in good health.

V is TRBV7-9 and J is TRBJ2-3, with 11 bases lining up with TRBD2. Germline V gives CDR1 SEHNR, CDR2 FQNEAQ (reference sequence). This CDR3 has 16 amino acids. Trimming cost V 5 bases and J 2 bases; bases outside gene matches: 6. CDR3 sequence (DNA): TGTGCCAGCAGCAAGCTAGCGGGGGGATTCACAGATACGCAGTATTTT. Encoded protein: CASSKLAGGFTDTQYF.

Here the CDR3 reads CASEGGNYAGELFF. DNA for the CDR3: TGTGCCAGCGAGGGCGGGAACTACGCCGGGGAGCTGTTTTTT. J is TRBJ2-2 and V is TRBV12-3 or TRBV12-4; D is perhaps TRBD2 (6 bases). The germline V and J ends were trimmed by 8 bases and 6 bases, with 16 bases remaining between them. The CDR3 runs to 14 residues.

The V and J genes are TRBV20-1 and TRBJ1-4; 7 nucleotides align to TRBD1. This CDR3 comprises 16 residues. V shed 0 bases and J 6 bases; nucleotides not matched to a gene: 10. The germline V gene has CDR1 DFQATT and CDR2 SNEGSKA (reference sequence). In DNA, the CDR3 is TGCAGTGCTAGAGATGGTGGCTCCGGGACAGATGAAAAACTGTTTTTT. Amino acids: CSARDGGSGTDEKLFF.

The V call is TRBV7-9, the J call TRBJ2-4; perhaps TRBD1 as D (6 bases). Matching the DNA end better, TRBJ2-7 makes the J call doubtful. Germline CDR1 SEHNR, CDR2 FQNEAQ (reference sequence). CDR3 size: 15 residues. The CDR3 sequence: CASSSPTTGSREQYF. The DNA of the CDR3 is TGTGCCAGCAGCTCGCCAACCACAGGGTCGCGCGAGCAGTACTTC.

The chain links TRBV12-3 or TRBV12-4 to TRBJ1-2; TRBD1 matches 12 bases. V lost 5 bases and J lost 6; bases outside the gene matches: 7. This CDR3 has 15 amino acids. CDR3: CASSLGTGGENGYTF. As DNA, the CDR3 is TGTGCCAGCAGTCTTGGGACAGGGGGCGAAAATGGCTACACCTTC.

The CDR3 loop reads CASQLNRVGTGELFF. DNA of the CDR3: TGCGCCAGCCAGTTGAACAGGGTCGGCACCGGGGAGCTGTTTTTT. The chain joins TRBV5-1 to TRBJ2-2, with D perhaps matching TRBD1 (6 bases). The CDR3 is made up of 15 amino acids. V was clipped by 7 bases and J by 4 bases, with 17 bases between them. Per germline, CDR1 SGHRS and CDR2 YFSETQ. Supplemented by reference TRBV5-1 and TRBJ2-2, the full variable domain reads KAGVTQTPRYLIKTRGQQVTLSCSPISGHRSVSWYQQTPGQGLQFLFEYFSETQRNKGNFPGRFSGRQFSNSRSEMNVSTLELGDSALYLCASQLNRVGTGELFFGEGSRLTVL.

The chain couples TRBV2 to TRBJ2-3; 7 bases are a match to TRBD1. Germline V gene sequence: CDR1 SNHLY, CDR2 FYNNEI. V shed 3 bases, J shed 6 bases, and the junction held 6 bases outside the gene matches. CDR3 size: 14 residues. The CDR3: CASSEQGVWDTQYF. CDR3 nucleotide sequence: TGTGCCAGCAGTGAGCAGGGGGTATGGGATACGCAGTATTTT.

This chain joins TRBV9 and TRBJ1-1, with D possibly matching TRBD1 (6 bases). This CDR3 is 13 amino acids long. CDR1 and CDR2 from the germline V gene are SGDLS and YYNGEE. V was clipped by 4 bases and J by 6 bases, with 13 bases between them. In DNA form, the CDR3 reads TGTGCCAGCAGCCCCTCGTACAGGGCTGAAGCTTTCTTT. This codes for CASSPSYRAEAFF.

The V and J genes are TRBV11-2 and TRBJ2-7; D may be TRBD1 (5 bases). In germline, CDR1 is SGHAT, CDR2 FQNNGV. The CDR3 spans 15 residues. Between the trimmed V and J ends, which lost 3 bases and 2 bases, there was a span of 14 bases. The DNA of the CDR3 is TGTGCCAGCAGCTTTAGGCCAGGGTTTGCCTACGAGCAGTACTTC. This sequence encodes CASSFRPGFAYEQYF. The full variable domain, with the rest looked up from reference TRBV11-2 and TRBJ2-7, is EAGVAQSPRYKIIEKRQSVAFWCNPISGHATLYWYQQILGQGPKLLIQFQNNGVVDDSQLPKDRFSAERLKGVDSTLKIQPAKLEDSAVYLCASSFRPGFAYEQYFGPGTRLTVT.

This clonotype was seen a few times. The chain uses TRBV10-3 and TRBJ1-2; 7 positions match TRBD1. CDR1 ENHRY and CDR2 SYGVKD come from the germline V gene. V was clipped by 6 bases and J by 6 bases; unmatched bases: 10. This CDR3 is built from 14 residues. CDR3 region: CAIRAGGGFDGYTF. The CDR3 DNA is TGTGCCATCAGAGCAGGGGGGGGATTCGATGGCTACACCTTC.

This clonotype was observed a few times. The V and J genes are TRBV7-2 and TRBJ1-2, with D unresolved. V gave up 2 bases and J gave up 2 bases, with 15 bases separating them. Germline V gene sequence: CDR1 SGHTA, CDR2 FQGNSA. This CDR3 comprises 16 residues. The CDR3 sequence: CASSLRPPSNNYGYTF. DNA for the CDR3: TGTGCCAGCAGCTTAAGGCCACCCAGTAACAACTATGGCTACACCTTC.

In its sample, this clonotype was seen many times. One base away lies a much larger clone, so this may be a sequencing read error. This chain joins TRBV19 and TRBJ1-4; the D gene is possibly TRBD1 (6 bases). Germline V gene lookup returns CDR1 LNHDA and CDR2 SQIVND (reference sequence). This CDR3 contains 13 residues. As DNA, the CDR3 is TGTGCCAGTAATCGACAGGAGTATGAAAAACGGTTTTTT. The encoded protein is CASNRQEYEKRFF.

The chain joins TRBV7-3 to TRBJ2-3, with D unresolved. This CDR3 has 15 residues. V lost 1 base and J 2 bases, leaving 10 bases between the germline ends. Germline lookup yields CDR1 SGHTA and CDR2 FQGTGA. CDR3 nucleotides: TGTGCCAGCAGCTTAAGCACTACCTACACAGATACGCAGTATTTT. This sequence encodes CASSLSTTYTDTQYF.

This clonotype has a count of ten or more. Its ends do not fully match the called genes, so a read error is possible. The chain combines TRBV5-1 with TRBJ2-1; TRBD1 might be the D (5 bases). The CDR3 runs 15 residues. Germline V lookup: CDR1 SGHRS, CDR2 YFSETQ. CDR3 bases: TGTGCCAGCAGTCCCGGACAAAGCTCCTACAATGAGCAGTTCTTC. Translation gives CASSPGQSSYNEQFF.

This clonotype was counted a few times. J is TRBJ1-1 and V is TRBV4-3, with 7 bases aligning to TRBD1. Per germline, CDR1 LGHNA and CDR2 YSLEER. V was clipped by 1 base and J by 1 base; unmatched bases: 3. There are 15 residues in the CDR3. Here the CDR3 DNA reads TGCGCCAGCAGCCAAGCCAACAGGGGGAACACTGAAGCTTTCTTT. Translated: CASSQANRGNTEAFF.

The chain links TRBV5-1 to TRBJ1-1, with D unclear. V was pared by 6 bases and J by 5 bases, with 8 bases between. Germline CDR1 and CDR2: SGHRS and YFSETQ. The CDR3 totals 11 residues. The CDR3 DNA reads TGCGCCAGCATAATCGGTACTGAAGCTTTCTTT. Translated: CASIIGTEAFF.

V usage is TRBV2 and J usage is TRBJ2-5, with D possibly being TRBD2 (5 bases). This CDR3 has 10 residues. From germline, CDR1 is SNHLY and CDR2 FYNNEI. With 11 bases removed from V and 5 bases from J, the gap between germline ends came to 9 bases. CDR3 bases: TGTGCCGGGTCGGGGGAGACCCAGTACTTC. It codes for CAGSGETQYF.

The V gene is TRBV5-1, the J gene TRBJ2-5, with 7 nucleotides matching TRBD1. Losses at the gene ends were 3 bases for V and 5 bases for J; bases not matched to a gene: 10. The germline CDR1 and CDR2 sequences are SGHRS and YFSETQ. The CDR3 is 15 amino acids. The DNA of the CDR3 is TGCGCCAGCAGCTCCGCGACAGGGACGTGGGAGACCCAGTACTTC. This codes for CASSSATGTWETQYF.

This chain uses TRBV6-2 or TRBV6-3 with TRBJ2-7, with TRBD2 identical over 7 bases. The V segment lost 6 bases and the J segment 0 bases; nucleotides outside the gene matches: 8. Germline-derived CDR1 and CDR2 are MNHEY and SVGEGT. This CDR3 has 15 residues. DNA for the CDR3: TGTGCCAGCAGGGAGAGCGGGGCGAGCTCCTACGAGCAGTACTTC. Translated: CASRESGASSYEQYF.

The J gene is TRBJ2-3, the V gene TRBV4-3; 7 nucleotides line up with TRBD2. The germline V gene has CDR1 LGHNA and CDR2 YSLEER. The CDR3 is made up of 16 amino acids. Trimming removed 0 bases from V and 0 bases from J; junction bases left unmatched: 3. The DNA for the CDR3 is TGCGCCAGCAGCCAAGATAGGGACTACAGCACAGATACGCAGTATTTT. Amino acid sequence: CASSQDRDYSTDTQYF.

This clonotype was detected a few times. V usage is TRBV7-3 and J usage is TRBJ2-7; no definite D call. Looked up from germline, CDR1 is SGHTA and CDR2 is FQGTGA. CDR3 length: 15 residues. Trimming pared 0 bases from V and 0 bases from J, leaving 9 bases between. The CDR3 DNA reads TGTGCCAGCAGCTTAACGAACAGCCCCTCCTACGAGCAGTACTTC. This codes for CASSLTNSPSYEQYF.

The chain combines TRBV15 with TRBJ1-2; D might be TRBD1 (5 bases). This CDR3 spans 14 amino acids. The V end was cut by 0 bases, the J end by 4 bases, with 9 bases between. Germline assignment: CDR1 LNHNV and CDR2 YYDKDF (reference sequence). DNA for the CDR3: TGTGCCACCAGCAGAGATAGACAGATCTATGGCTACACCTTC. Protein product: CATSRDRQIYGYTF.

A few counts support this clonotype. The J gene is TRBJ2-1, the V gene TRBV7-9; TRBD2 aligns across 11 bases. CDR3 size: 18 residues. J was trimmed by 2 bases and V by 2 bases; bases with no gene match: 8. The germline CDR1 and CDR2 sequences are SEHNR and FQNEAQ (reference sequence). Written as DNA, the CDR3 is TGTGCCAGCAGCTTAAGACTAGCGGGGAATGCAGCCTACAATGAGCAGTTCTTC. This codes for CASSLRLAGNAAYNEQFF.

This clonotype was found a few times. The chain carries TRBV7-2 and TRBJ1-5; D uncertain. Trimming cost V 5 bases and J 0 bases, with 11 bases left between them. CDR1 is SGHTA, CDR2 FQGNSA, per germline. CDR3 length: 15 residues. CDR3 in DNA: TGTGCCAGCAGCCTCGTGGGTATTAGCAATCAGCCCCAGCATTTT. This translates into CASSLVGISNQPQHF.